This entry is about one TCR beta chain. Antigen: not known. Sequencing used immunoSEQ multiplex PCR; TCRdb keeps in-frame clones, though not all of them. The sample has 78,000 or so clones, less than 96% seen once. The data belong to a study of cytomegalovirus exposure and HLA in healthy donors. Study-wide findings and caveats: In vitro work confirmed that a few CMV-associated chains recognize CMV antigens.

The study drew the donors from its approximately 120-subject validation cohort, separate from the roughly 700-subject first cohort. CDR3 length: 12 amino acids. Trimming cost V 4 bases and J 15 bases, with 16 bases left between them. CDR1 MNHEY and CDR2 SMNVEV come from the germline V gene (reference sequence). The sample comprised PBMCs. V gene TRBV27 combines with J gene TRBJ2-1; tentatively, D is TRBD2 (6 bases). This receptor was obtained from a man younger than 35 in good health and CMV-seropositive. CDR3 sequence: CASSSTRDSRFF. CDR3 sequence (DNA): TGTGCCAGCAGTTCTACAAGGGACTCACGGTTCTTC.